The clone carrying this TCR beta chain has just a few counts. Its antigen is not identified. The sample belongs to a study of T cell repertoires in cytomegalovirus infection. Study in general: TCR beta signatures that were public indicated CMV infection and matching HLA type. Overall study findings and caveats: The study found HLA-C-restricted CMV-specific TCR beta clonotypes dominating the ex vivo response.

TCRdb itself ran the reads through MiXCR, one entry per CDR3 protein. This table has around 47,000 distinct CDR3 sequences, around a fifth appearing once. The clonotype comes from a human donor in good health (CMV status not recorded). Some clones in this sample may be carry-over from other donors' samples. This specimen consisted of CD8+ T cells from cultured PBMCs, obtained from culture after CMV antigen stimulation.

The CDR3 reads CASSYRDMGLEAFF. In DNA form, the CDR3 reads TGTGCCAGCAGTTATAGGGACATGGGATTGGAAGCTTTCTTT. The chain carries TRBV6-2 or TRBV6-3 and TRBJ1-1, with D maybe TRBD1 (6 bases). There are 14 residues in the CDR3. CDR1 and CDR2 (germline): MNHEY, SVGEGT. Trimming left V 3 bases short and J 8 bases short, with 16 bases between.